Presented here are 26 T cell receptor beta chains from one specimen sequenced in a study of blood T cell repertoires in COVID-19. Measured with immunoSEQ multiplex PCR; TCRdb has only the in-frame clones, and not every one. The profile shows some 130,000 clones, approximately 90% of them singletons. The sequenced material came from peripheral blood. The source of these receptors is a man in his fifties or sixties with active or convalescent COVID-19.

The chain has TRBV11-3 and TRBJ2-1, with D possibly matching TRBD2 (7 bases). CDR1 and CDR2 (germline): SGHNT, YENEEA. This CDR3 is built from 15 residues. V dropped 5 bases and J dropped 9 bases, with 20 bases sitting between them. The CDR3 DNA reads TGTGCCAGCAGCCGCAGGGGCGGGGGCCAAGGTGAGCAGTTCTTC. The encoded protein is CASSRRGGGQGEQFF.

The chain is built from TRBV24-1 and TRBJ1-2; the D is unclear. This CDR3 has 11 residues. V was shortened by 2 bases and J by 8 bases, with 5 bases between the two germline ends. CDR1 KGHDR and CDR2 SFDVKD come from the germline V gene. Here the CDR3 DNA reads TGTGCCACCAGTGATTCTGAGGGCTACACCTTC. Translated, it gives CATSDSEGYTF.

The V and J genes are TRBV6-1 and TRBJ1-5; possible D gene TRBD1, 6 bases. Germline V CDR1 and CDR2: MNHNS, SASEGT. This CDR3 is built from 15 residues. V lost 1 base and J lost 4, with 11 bases in between. This CDR3 reads CASSEGRGGNQPQHF. The CDR3 DNA reads as TGTGCCAGCAGTGAAGGCAGGGGAGGGAATCAGCCCCAGCATTTT.

Here the CDR3 reads CASSLGQVGYGYTF. In nucleotides, the CDR3 is TGCGCCAGCAGCCTTGGGCAGGTTGGCTATGGCTACACCTTC. The J gene is TRBJ1-2, the V gene TRBV5-1; D ambiguous. V was clipped by 4 bases and J by 4 bases, with 14 bases between them. CDR3 length equals 14 residues. CDR1 SGHRS and CDR2 YFSETQ come from the germline V gene.

J is TRBJ1-5 and V is TRBV30; TRBD1 matches at 7 bases. The J segment lost 3 bases and the V segment lost 2 bases, leaving 4 bases of the junction unmatched. This CDR3 has 14 residues. Germline-derived CDR1 and CDR2 are GTSNPN and SVGIG (reference sequence). The CDR3 spells CAWSPDRDNQPQHF. The CDR3, as DNA: TGTGCCTGGAGTCCTGACAGGGACAATCAGCCCCAGCATTTT. Supplemented by reference TRBV30 and TRBJ1-5, the full variable domain reads SQTIHQWPATLVQPVGSPLSLECTVEGTSNPNLYWYRQAAGRGLQLLFYSVGIGQISSEVPQNLSASRPQDRQFILSSKKLLLSDSGFYLCAWSPDRDNQPQHFGDGTRLSIL.

The gene calls are TRBV10-1 and TRBJ1-1, with D hard to call. V lost 5 bases, J lost 0 bases, and 7 bases lay in between. The germline gives CDR1 WNHNN, CDR2 SYGVQD (reference sequence). CDR3 size: 13 residues. Here the CDR3 reads CASSLRMNTEAFF. In DNA form, the CDR3 reads TGCGCCAGCAGTCTTAGAATGAACACTGAAGCTTTCTTT.

The gene calls are TRBV27 and TRBJ2-7, with 7 bases identical to TRBD1. The CDR3 loop spans 13 amino acids. Germline assignment: CDR1 MNHEY and CDR2 SMNVEV (reference sequence). Trimming removed 8 bases from V and 5 bases from J; junction bases left unmatched: 9. The CDR3 DNA reads as TGTGCCAGCTCGACAGGGAGCATCCACGAGCAGTACTTC. Translating gives CASSTGSIHEQYF.

CDR3 residues: CASSLQGNQPQHF. CDR3 coding DNA: TGTGCCAGTTCTTTACAGGGGAATCAGCCCCAGCATTTT. The rearrangement joins TRBV19 to TRBJ1-5, with 7 nucleotides matching TRBD1. The trim removed 8 bases at V and 4 bases at J, leaving 5 bases unmatched. The CDR3 sequence is 13 residues long. Germline V CDR1 and CDR2: LNHDA, SQIVND (reference sequence).

CDR3 protein: CATSRDPTRGEQYF. The CDR3 region has the DNA TGTGCCACCAGCAGAGACCCGACACGGGGCGAGCAGTACTTC. The chain combines TRBV15 with TRBJ2-7; tentatively, D is TRBD2 (5 bases). This CDR3 has 14 amino acids. Germline V CDR1 and CDR2: LNHNV, YYDKDF (reference sequence). V lost 0 bases, J lost 6 bases, and 12 bases lay in between.

This chain connects TRBV19 to TRBJ2-7; perhaps TRBD1 as D (6 bases). Trimming shortened V by 4 bases and J by 3 bases, and 13 bases separated the two germline ends. The CDR3 length is 14 residues. The germline gives CDR1 LNHDA, CDR2 SQIVND (reference sequence). CDR3 nucleotides: TGTGCCAGTAGTAGCCAACGAGGGGGCTACGAGCAGTACTTC. It is translated as CASSSQRGGYEQYF. Drawing the rest from reference TRBV19 and TRBJ2-7, the complete variable domain is DGGITQSPKYLFRKEGQNVTLSCEQNLNHDAMYWYRQDPGQGLRLIYYSQIVNDFQKGDIAEGYSVSREKKESFPLTVTSAQKNPTAFYLCASSSQRGGYEQYFGPGTRLTVT.

The chain employs TRBV29-1 and TRBJ2-7; D is possibly TRBD1 (5 bases). The CDR3 runs 13 residues. CDR1 SQVTM and CDR2 ANQGSEA come from the germline V gene. Between the trimmed V and J ends, which lost 7 bases and 2 bases, there was a span of 15 bases. The CDR3: CSGEFGATYEQYF. The CDR3 nucleotides read TGCAGCGGCGAGTTTGGGGCAACCTACGAGCAGTACTTC.

J is TRBJ2-3 and V is TRBV28; 7 positions agree with TRBD1. The CDR3 covers 12 residues. Germline V CDR1 and CDR2: MDHEN, SYDVKM. The trim removed 5 bases at V and 9 bases at J, leaving 5 bases unmatched. CDR3 sequence: CASSISTGTQYF. CDR3 sequence (DNA): TGTGCCAGCAGTATCTCGACAGGGACGCAGTATTTT.

The rearrangement uses TRBV19 and TRBJ1-2; D unresolved. The CDR3 runs 13 residues. Germline CDR1 LNHDA, CDR2 SQIVND (reference sequence). V lost 3 bases and J lost 4, with 9 bases in between. CDR3 nucleotide sequence: TGTGCCAGTAGTATCGCCGGGTCCTATGGCTACACCTTC. Translating gives CASSIAGSYGYTF.

The rearrangement joins TRBV6-2 or TRBV6-3 to TRBJ1-1; 8 nucleotides line up with TRBD1. Germline trimming cut 5 bases from V and 7 bases from J; bases unmatched to any gene: 9. CDR3 length equals 14 residues. Per germline, CDR1 MNHEY and CDR2 SVGEGT. CDR3 residues: CASSLRRGLNEAFF. For the CDR3, the DNA is TGTGCCAGCAGTCTACGCAGGGGGCTTAATGAAGCTTTCTTT.

This clone has more than one count but fewer than ten. The V and J genes are TRBV4-1 and TRBJ1-5; D is unclear. Germline CDR1 MGHRA, CDR2 YSYEKL. The CDR3 covers 15 residues. V dropped 1 base and J dropped 0 bases, with 7 bases sitting between them. Written as DNA, the CDR3 is TGCGCCAGCAGCCAAGTTAGAGGTAGCAATCAGCCCCAGCATTTT. It yields the protein CASSQVRGSNQPQHF.

This clone has only one observation. The chain links TRBV4-1 to TRBJ2-3; TRBD2 matches 14 bases. Germline V gene lookup returns CDR1 MGHRA and CDR2 YSYEKL. The junction had 3 bases not matched to a gene; V was cut back by 0 bases and J by 7 bases. There are 16 residues in the CDR3. In nucleotides, the CDR3 is TGCGCCAGCAGCCAAGAGGGACTAGCGGGGGACAATACGCAGTATTTT. It specifies CASSQEGLAGDNTQYF.

The V and J genes are TRBV18 and TRBJ2-7; weak D call: TRBD1 (5 bases). The CDR3 runs to 15 residues. The V end was cut by 2 bases, the J end by 5 bases, with 16 bases between. Germline V CDR1 and CDR2: KGHSH, LQKENI. The CDR3 loop reads CASSPILQGENEQYF. The DNA of the CDR3 is TGTGCCAGCTCACCAATTCTCCAGGGCGAGAACGAGCAGTACTTC.

The rearrangement uses TRBV5-1 and TRBJ2-3, with no clear D. The CDR3 has 13 residues. The ends were cut back, 1 base at V and 0 bases at J, with 3 bases in the middle. Per germline, CDR1 SGHRS and CDR2 YFSETQ. The CDR3 DNA reads as TGCGCCAGCAGCTTGCAGAGCACAGATACGCAGTATTTT. This sequence encodes CASSLQSTDTQYF.

The chain employs TRBV2 and TRBJ2-1, with 13 bases lining up with TRBD2. V lost 5 bases, J lost 10 bases, and 5 bases stayed unmatched. This CDR3 has 14 residues. The germline CDR1 and CDR2 sequences are SNHLY and FYNNEI. The CDR3 DNA follows: TGTGCCAGCAGTTCACTAGCGGGAGGGCCAGAGCAGTTCTTC. The encoded protein is CASSSLAGGPEQFF.

The chain employs TRBV30 and TRBJ2-3; the D gene is possibly TRBD1 (7 bases). V was shortened by 2 bases and J by 0 bases, with 15 bases between the two germline ends. The CDR3 is 16 residues long. Germline CDR1 is GTSNPN and CDR2 is SVGIG (reference sequence). DNA of the CDR3: TGTGCCTGGAGTAGGAGGGGGCAAACGAGCACAGATACGCAGTATTTT. It specifies CAWSRRGQTSTDTQYF.

The chain combines TRBV5-1 with TRBJ2-2; D not certain. The V end was cut by 5 bases, the J end by 1 base, with 15 bases between. The CDR3 spans 16 residues. Germline CDR1 SGHRS, CDR2 YFSETQ. The CDR3 region is CASSIAQNRNTGELFF. For the CDR3, the DNA is TGCGCCAGCAGTATAGCCCAGAATCGGAACACCGGGGAGCTGTTTTTT.

The V and J genes are TRBV10-3 and TRBJ2-5; perhaps TRBD1 as D (5 bases). Deletions cut 6 bases from V and 7 bases from J, with 15 bases between. Germline V gene data show CDR1 as ENHRY and CDR2 as SYGVKD. This CDR3 has 13 amino acids. The CDR3 DNA follows: TGTGCCATCAGCGTACAGGAGCAGGGGACCCAGTACTTC. Protein: CAISVQEQGTQYF.

The rearrangement joins TRBV19 to TRBJ1-1, with D possibly TRBD1 on 5 matching bases. The V end was cut by 6 bases, the J end by 1 base, with 12 bases between. The CDR3 runs to 14 residues. CDR1 and CDR2 from the germline V gene are LNHDA and SQIVND (reference sequence). The CDR3 region is CASSLGLSNTEAFF. CDR3 bases: TGTGCCAGTAGCTTGGGACTCTCGAACACTGAAGCTTTCTTT.

V and J are TRBV19 and TRBJ1-6; 10 bases map to TRBD1. The germline gives CDR1 LNHDA, CDR2 SQIVND (reference sequence). The CDR3 is 14 residues long. The trim removed 5 bases at V and 9 bases at J, leaving 4 bases unmatched. The CDR3: CASSRGDRGSPLHF. CDR3 DNA: TGTGCCAGTAGTCGCGGGGACAGGGGTTCACCCCTCCACTTT.

This rearrangement joins TRBV19 to TRBJ1-5; D may be TRBD1 (5 bases). The CDR3 has 15 residues. Trimming cost V 6 bases and J 2 bases, with 14 bases left between them. Germline V lookup: CDR1 LNHDA, CDR2 SQIVND (reference sequence). CDR3 DNA sequence: TGTGCCAGTAGCACCGGGGGGGGTGGCAATCAGCCCCAGCATTTT. Translated, it gives CASSTGGGGNQPQHF.

The J gene is TRBJ2-1, the V gene TRBV28; 9 nucleotides match TRBD2. CDR3 length: 19 residues. Losses at the gene ends were 3 bases for V and 5 bases for J; bases not matched to a gene: 17. The germline CDR1 and CDR2 sequences are MDHEN and SYDVKM. Here the CDR3 reads CASSFWGVASGNRNNEQFF. CDR3 in DNA: TGTGCCAGCAGTTTTTGGGGGGTGGCTAGCGGGAATCGGAACAATGAGCAGTTCTTC.